A selection of T cell receptor beta chains follows, all from one sample in a study of memory CD4+ T cells and cytomegalovirus serostatus. Generated by immunoSEQ multiplex PCR, the TCRdb table keeps only in-frame clones and is missing some. The table has 50,000 to 55,000 clones, around 78% seen once. Sequenced sample: memory CD4+ T cells from blood. The receptors originated from an adult in good health and CMV-seronegative. Both conserved end residues are part of each CDR3. A D gene is named only where the DNA matches it firmly. Rows give clone size only sometimes, using once, few, many, or a class for an expanded clone.

TRBJ1-4	-	17	TRBV19	once	TGTGCCAGTAGTATAAACAGGCCGCTGTCAACTAATGAAAAACTGTTTTTT	CASSINRPLSTNEKLFF
TRBJ2-3	-	12	TRBV7-2	few	TGTGCCAGCAGCCAAGAGAGGTATACGCAGTATTTT	CASSQERYTQYF
TRBJ1-5	-	15	TRBV5-1	-	TGCGCCAGCAGCTTGGACGGGGCCCCTAGTCAGCCCCAGCATTTT	CASSLDGAPSQPQHF
TRBJ2-1	-	13	TRBV6-1	-	TGTGCCAGCAGTTTCAGTGTACACAATGAGCAGTTCTTC	CASSFSVHNEQFF
TRBJ1-1	TRBD1	14	TRBV7-9	-	TGTGCCAGCAGTTACGGGACAGGGAGCACTGAAGCTTTCTTT	CASSYGTGSTEAFF
TRBJ1-5	-	15	TRBV18	-	TGTGCCAGCTCAAGGTCGGCAGGGGAAGGTCAGCCCCAGCATTTT	CASSRSAGEGQPQHF
TRBJ2-1	TRBD2	15	TRBV9	-	TGTGCCAGCAGCGTAGGGGCTAGCGGGGGGGAGGAGCAGTTCTTC	CASSVGASGGEEQFF
TRBJ1-1	TRBD1	16	TRBV4-3	-	TGCGCCAGCAGCCGGAATCAGGGGGCTGTAGGCACTGAAGCTTTCTTT	CASSRNQGAVGTEAFF
TRBJ2-2	-	14	TRBV25-1	few	TGTGCCAGCAGACAGGGCTCGAACACCGGGGAGCTGTTTTTT	CASRQGSNTGELFF
TRBJ2-3	TRBD1	18	TRBV7-2	-	TGTGCCAGCAGCTTAGAGGGGACAGGGAATCCGTCCAGGAATACGCAGTATTTT	CASSLEGTGNPSRNTQYF
TRBJ2-3	TRBD1	16	TRBV4-1	-	TGCGCCAGCAGCAAAGACGGGACAGGGAGCACAGATACGCAGTATTTT	CASSKDGTGSTDTQYF
TRBJ1-3	-	16	TRBV13	once	TGTGCCAGCAGCTTGTCTCAGGGAAACTCTGGAAACACCATATATTTT	CASSLSQGNSGNTIYF
TRBJ1-1	-	15	TRBV15	-	TGTGCCACCAGCAGCCCTGTACGGGCGAACACTGAAGCTTTCTTT	CATSSPVRANTEAFF
TRBJ1-2	-	15	TRBV6-4	-	TGTGCCAGCACCCCTGAGGGCCTAGCTAACTATGGCTACACCTTC	CASTPEGLANYGYTF
TRBJ2-7	-	15	TRBV2	-	TGTGCCAGCAGTGCCATCGCGGAGGGTGACTACGAGCAGTACTTC	CASSAIAEGDYEQYF
TRBJ1-6	-	15	TRBV30	-	TGTGCCTGGAGTGTAGCCCTCTTGAGGGATTCACCCCTCCACTTT	CAWSVALLRDSPLHF
TRBJ1-1	-	15	TRBV5-1	-	TGCGCCAGCAGCTTGGCCGGAACCTTGAACACTGAAGCTTTCTTT	CASSLAGTLNTEAFF
TRBJ1-6	-	17	TRBV2	-	TGTGCCAGCAGTGAAAGGTCCGGGGGGTCCTATAATTCACCCCTCCACTTT	CASSERSGGSYNSPLHF
TRBJ1-1	TRBD1	14	TRBV4-3	-	TGCGCCAGCAGCCAAGGACAGGGAAGGGGTGAAGCTTTCTTT	CASSQGQGRGEAFF
TRBJ2-1	-	16	TRBV19	-	TGTGCCAGTAGGGACCTGTATGTAGGAGCCCGCGATGAGCAGTTCTTC	CASRDLYVGARDEQFF
TRBJ2-3	-	15	TRBV2	-	TGTGCCAGCAGTGAACACGGGGCTTGGACAGATACGCAGTATTTT	CASSEHGAWTDTQYF
TRBJ1-4	-	13	TRBV4-1	-	TGCGCCAGCAGCCAAGGTCCTTCTACATTTATGTTTTTT	CASSQGPSTFMFF
TRBJ2-2	-	14	TRBV5-1	-	TGCGCCAGCATGACAGACCCGAACACCGGGGAGCTGTTTTTT	CASMTDPNTGELFF
TRBJ1-1	-	13	TRBV2	few	TGTGCCAGCAGGATCTGGGATAACACTGAAGCTTTCTTT	CASRIWDNTEAFF
TRBJ1-1	-	13	TRBV29-1	-	TGCAGCGTCAGGACCTCTATGAACACTGAAGCTTTCTTT	CSVRTSMNTEAFF
TRBJ2-3	-	15	TRBV7-9	-	TGTGCCAGCAGCCGGACCTCTACTAGCACAGATACGCAGTATTTT	CASSRTSTSTDTQYF
TRBJ2-5	-	12	TRBV7-2	medium-sized	TGTGCCAGCAGCTCGGCGAAAGAGACCCAGTACTTC	CASSSAKETQYF
TRBJ2-5	TRBD2	16	TRBV11-2	-	TGTGCCAGCAGCTCAGGGACTAGCGGGGGGGGAGAGACCCAGTACTTC	CASSSGTSGGGETQYF
TRBJ1-5	TRBD1	14	TRBV30	-	TGTGCCTCGAATACAGGGGCGAGCAATCAGCCCCAGCATTTT	CASNTGASNQPQHF
TRBJ1-3	-	14	TRBV9	-	TGTGCCAGCAGCGTAGGTAGCTCTGGAAACACCATATATTTT	CASSVGSSGNTIYF
TRBJ2-7	TRBD1	19	TRBV28	-	TGTGCCAGCAGTTTAGGGGCAGGGACAGGGAAATTTGGTCTCGACGAGCAGTACTTC	CASSLGAGTGKFGLDEQYF
TRBJ2-2	TRBD1	17	TRBV7-9	-	TGTGCCAGCAGCCTCGACAGGGGGACCACGAACACCGGGGAGCTGTTTTTT	CASSLDRGTTNTGELFF
TRBJ1-2	-	12	TRBV7-2	-	TGTGCCAGCACCCAGGGCGGCTATGGCTACACCTTC	CASTQGGYGYTF
TRBJ1-1	-	14	TRBV5-1	-	TGCGCCAGCAGCACACGAGACGGGAACACTGAAGCTTTCTTT	CASSTRDGNTEAFF
TRBJ2-7	-	13	TRBV7-8	-	TGTGCCAGCAGCTTGGGGACCTACTACGAGCAGTACTTC	CASSLGTYYEQYF
TRBJ1-5	-	20	TRBV5-1	-	TGCGCCAGCAGCTTGGGTGCTAACTTTACATATACGAGGCCTCAACAGCCCCAGCATTTT	CASSLGANFTYTRPQQPQHF
TRBJ2-5	-	12	TRBV6-1	-	TGTGCCAGTAAAGGGAATGGAGAGACCCAGTACTTC	CASKGNGETQYF
TRBJ1-2	-	14	TRBV28	-	TGTGCCAGCAGTTTTTCGTCCGGCAACTATGGCTACACCTTC	CASSFSSGNYGYTF
TRBJ1-1	-	13	TRBV18	-	TGTGCCAGCTCCGCGGACGGGAACACTGAAGCTTTCTTT	CASSADGNTEAFF
TRBJ1-1	TRBD1	14	TRBV5-5	-	TGTGCCAGCAGCATCCCGACAGGGAGGACTGAAGCTTTCTTT	CASSIPTGRTEAFF
TRBJ2-4	-	14	TRBV11-1	-	TGTGCCAGCAGCCCGACAGAGTCCAAAAACATTCAGTACTTC	CASSPTESKNIQYF
TRBJ2-5	-	13	TRBV15	-	TGTGCCACCAGGATCGGGGCCCAAGAGACCCAGTACTTC	CATRIGAQETQYF
TRBJ1-4	-	16	TRBV12-5	few	TGTGCTAGTGGCTCACGAACAGGGCCCCTCTTGGCGGAACTGTTTTTT	CASGSRTGPLLAELFF
TRBJ2-5	TRBD1	8	TRBV20-1	-	TGCAGTGCGGGACAGTGGTACTTC	CSAGQWYF
TRBJ1-4	TRBD1	14	TRBV12-5	-	TGTGCTAGTGGTCGACAGGGAGCGAACGAAAAACTGTTTTTT	CASGRQGANEKLFF
TRBJ1-5	-	12	TRBV5-8	-	TGTGCCAGCAGCGTAATGAATCAGCCCCAGCATTTT	CASSVMNQPQHF
TRBJ1-1	-	17	TRBV19	-	TGTGCCAGTAGTATAAGAAGGGGACTTCTCTTCGGATCTGAAGCTTTCTTT	CASSIRRGLLFGSEAFF
TRBJ1-6	-	12	TRBV30	-	TGTGCCTGGAGCCAGGGCCCGGTAGCCCTCCACTTT	CAWSQGPVALHF
TRBJ1-1	-	14	TRBV14	-	TGTGCCAGCAGCCAAGCACGAGGGAACACTGAAGCTTTCTTT	CASSQARGNTEAFF
TRBJ2-3	-	16	TRBV30	few	TGTGCCTGGAGTGTATTTTCGGGGGGCCGGACAGATACGCAGTATTTT	CAWSVFSGGRTDTQYF
TRBJ1-2	-	12	TRBV4-3	-	TGCGCCAGCAGCCACATTGACTATGGCTACACCTTC	CASSHIDYGYTF
TRBJ1-6	-	16	TRBV11-2	-	TGTGCCAGCAGCTCCCTGGGGGGCGGATGGGATTCACCCCTCCACTTT	CASSSLGGGWDSPLHF
TRBJ2-5	TRBD2	15	TRBV5-6	once	TGTGCCAGCAGCTTTAGTTCGGGGGGGGGAGAGACCCAGTACTTC	CASSFSSGGGETQYF